This T cell receptor beta chain was recovered during a study of blood T cell repertoires in COVID-19. Study overall: The samples span acute and convalescent COVID-19 from the United States, Italy and Spain.

The CDR3 length is 16 residues. Germline-derived CDR1 and CDR2 are SGHAT and FQNNGV. With 5 bases removed from V and 2 bases from J, the gap between germline ends came to 16 bases. Donors in Cohort 3 who had recovered were those with two negative PCRs, healthcare professional clearance, or resolution of their symptoms. Authors' processing steps: Nucleated cell number was recorded as an estimate derived from reference gene primer amplification. Assay: immunoSEQ multiplex PCR; the TCRdb copy retains only in-frame clones and omits some. That table furnishes V, J and clone size, whereas the DNA furnished D and trimming. The repertoire holds 250,000 to 350,000 clones, with about 87% as singletons.

The V call is TRBV11-2, the J call TRBJ1-3; D is uncertain. The source of this sequence is a woman between 25 and 40 years old who had recovered from COVID-19. The specimen was PBMCs or T cells enriched from blood (not recorded which). The CDR3 region is CASSPLGREAGNTIYF. CDR3 sequence (DNA): TGTGCCAGCAGCCCTTTGGGGAGGGAGGCTGGAAACACCATATATTTT.